What follows are 32 T cell receptor beta chains derived from one specimen sequenced in a study of blood T cell repertoires in COVID-19. Assay: immunoSEQ multiplex PCR; the TCRdb copy retains only in-frame clones and omits some. The data show fewer than 200,000 clones, 82% seen once. The sample was peripheral blood. The receptors originated from a woman between 40 and 55 years old with COVID-19, enrolled during active disease.

CDR3 residues: CASSLTGRFAEAFF. DNA for the CDR3: TGTGCCAGCAGCCTGACAGGCAGGTTTGCTGAAGCTTTCTTT. The rearrangement uses TRBV27 and TRBJ1-1; perhaps TRBD1 as D (6 bases). Germline lookup yields CDR1 MNHEY and CDR2 SMNVEV (reference sequence). This CDR3 comprises 14 residues. V lost 6 bases and J 6 bases, leaving 17 bases between the germline ends.

V is TRBV30 and J is TRBJ1-1, with D tentatively TRBD1 (5 bases). The ends were cut back, 1 base at V and 1 base at J, with 16 bases in the middle. The CDR3 runs 16 residues. CDR1 is GTSNPN, CDR2 SVGIG, per germline (reference sequence). As DNA, the CDR3 is TGTGCCTGGAGTGGGGCCCAAGCGGGGACGAACACTGAAGCTTTCTTT. Its protein is CAWSGAQAGTNTEAFF.

J is TRBJ2-3 and V is TRBV9, with 8 bases fitting TRBD2. The germline V gene encodes CDR1 SGDLS and CDR2 YYNGEE. This CDR3 comprises 15 residues. Trimming cost V 0 bases and J 10 bases; bases outside gene matches: 10. The CDR3 loop reads CASSVDRTSHFSQYF. The CDR3 nucleotides read TGTGCCAGCAGCGTAGACAGGACTAGCCACTTTTCGCAGTATTTT.

V and J are TRBV3-1 (or the pseudogene TRBV3-2) and TRBJ2-1; D may be TRBD2 (6 bases). The V and J ends lost 5 bases and 2 bases respectively, with 13 bases between them. The CDR3 has 15 amino acids. Germline V gives CDR1 LGHDT, CDR2 YNNKEL (reference sequence). CDR3: CASSRDGSPYNEQFF. The CDR3 DNA follows: TGTGCCAGCAGCAGGGACGGGAGCCCCTACAATGAGCAGTTCTTC.

CDR3 DNA: TGTGCCAGCAGCAGCCGGGACAGGAGAGGGTATGGCTACACCTTC. As protein: CASSSRDRRGYGYTF. J is TRBJ1-2 and V is TRBV6-5; 8 bases are shared with TRBD1. The trim removed 6 bases at V and 5 bases at J, leaving 11 bases unmatched. CDR1 is MNHEY and CDR2 is SVGAGI in the germline V gene. This CDR3 is built from 15 residues.

This chain joins TRBV6-5 and TRBJ1-6; D unclear. Germline V lookup: CDR1 MNHEY, CDR2 SVGAGI. Trimming cost V 2 bases and J 9 bases, with 11 bases left between them. The CDR3 has 14 residues. The CDR3, as DNA: TGTGCCAGCAGTTACCCCCAGGCTGGTTCACCCCTCCACTTT. Its protein is CASSYPQAGSPLHF.

The J gene is TRBJ1-5, the V gene TRBV19; D is possibly TRBD1 (6 bases). Germline assignment: CDR1 LNHDA and CDR2 SQIVND (reference sequence). The CDR3 length is 13 residues. Trimming took 7 bases from V and 3 from J, leaving 10 bases between them. This CDR3 reads CASNRVLNQPQHF. The CDR3 coding sequence is TGTGCCAGTAACAGGGTCCTCAATCAGCCCCAGCATTTT.

The J gene is TRBJ2-2, the V gene TRBV30, with D perhaps matching TRBD2 (7 bases). Trimming stripped 3 bases from V and 0 bases from J, with 20 bases between. Germline loops: CDR1 GTSNPN, CDR2 SVGIG (reference sequence). The CDR3 is made up of 18 amino acids. The CDR3 DNA reads TGTGCCTGGAGGCCCCGTGGGGGGGCTTGGGCGAACACCGGGGAGCTGTTTTTT. It is translated as CAWRPRGGAWANTGELFF. The entire variable domain, with the rest obtained from reference TRBV30 and TRBJ2-2, is as follows: SQTIHQWPATLVQPVGSPLSLECTVEGTSNPNLYWYRQAAGRGLQLLFYSVGIGQISSEVPQNLSASRPQDRQFILSSKKLLLSDSGFYLCAWRPRGGAWANTGELFFGEGSRLTVL.

This clone appeared many times. The genes are TRBV4-2 and TRBJ2-7, with 12 nucleotides matching TRBD2. The CDR3 is 15 amino acids. V dropped 2 bases and J dropped 5; count of bases not matched to a gene: 4. The germline V gene encodes CDR1 LGHNA and CDR2 YNFKEQ. CDR3: CASSQLAGGPDEQYF. The CDR3 DNA reads TGTGCCAGCAGCCAACTAGCGGGAGGGCCGGACGAGCAGTACTTC.

This chain uses TRBV5-6 with TRBJ2-4; D unresolved. The germline V gene encodes CDR1 SGHDT and CDR2 YYEEEE. Trimming left V 0 bases short and J 5 bases short, with 9 bases between. This CDR3 has 14 residues. CDR3 sequence (DNA): TGTGCCAGCAGCTTGGTGGGCAGGCAAAACATTCAGTACTTC. The encoded protein is CASSLVGRQNIQYF.

The chain links TRBV5-1 to TRBJ2-1, with TRBD2 matching 10 bases. This CDR3 is built from 17 residues. After removal of 0 bases from V and 6 bases from J, the junction contained 9 bases not matched to a gene. Germline V lookup: CDR1 SGHRS, CDR2 YFSETQ. The CDR3 coding sequence is TGCGCCAGCAGCTTGGTTGCTAGCGGGAGCAGTGGCAATGAGCAGTTCTTC. This translates into CASSLVASGSSGNEQFF.

The chain joins TRBV5-1 to TRBJ2-2, with D possibly matching TRBD2 (6 bases). Germline-derived CDR1 and CDR2 are SGHRS and YFSETQ. The CDR3 sequence is 13 residues long. With 2 bases removed from V and 4 bases from J, the gap between germline ends came to 6 bases. CDR3 protein: CASSFGGTGELFF. The CDR3 coding sequence is TGCGCCAGCAGCTTCGGGGGCACCGGGGAGCTGTTTTTT.

Comment on this clone: The germline gene is not matched at one end of the junction; a read error may be the cause. V usage is TRBV7-7 and J usage is TRBJ2-1, with TRBD2 matching over 9 bases. CDR1 is SSHAT and CDR2 is FNYEAQ in the germline V gene (reference sequence). There are 15 residues in the CDR3. CDR3 sequence (DNA): TGTGCTAGCAGCTTACTTGGCGGGGGGGGCGATGAGCAGTTCTTC. The encoded protein is CASSLLGGGGDEQFF.

This chain connects TRBV19 to TRBJ1-5; 11 bases match TRBD1. The germline gives CDR1 LNHDA, CDR2 SQIVND (reference sequence). With V trimmed by 3 bases and J by 0 bases, 7 bases remained unmatched. The CDR3 contains 18 residues. CDR3 residues: CASSIGGTGGYSNQPQHF. CDR3 coding DNA: TGTGCCAGTAGTATTGGAGGGACAGGGGGATATAGCAATCAGCCCCAGCATTTT.

This clone was counted only a few times. The chain joins TRBV7-9 to TRBJ2-3; 8 bases are a match to TRBD2. The V gene end was trimmed by 1 base and the J gene end by 4 bases; junction bases not matched to a gene: 4. Germline loops: CDR1 SEHNR, CDR2 FQNEAQ (reference sequence). The CDR3 contains 15 residues. The CDR3 region has the DNA TGTGCCAGCAGCTTAGGGACTAGCTGGGCAGATACGCAGTATTTT. It encodes CASSLGTSWADTQYF.

This clone was recorded a few times. V gene TRBV4-1 combines with J gene TRBJ2-7; 8 bases line up with TRBD1. The trim removed 0 bases at V and 1 base at J, leaving 8 bases unmatched. This CDR3 is built from 17 residues. Germline values: CDR1 MGHRA, CDR2 YSYEKL. The CDR3 region is CASSQDWRDRISYEQYF. The CDR3 DNA reads as TGCGCCAGCAGCCAAGATTGGCGGGACAGGATATCCTACGAGCAGTACTTC.

For the CDR3, the DNA is TGTGCCAGCAGTGCCGGGACTGCCCATTCACCCCTCCACTTT. Amino acids: CASSAGTAHSPLHF. This chain uses TRBV11-3 with TRBJ1-6; D may be TRBD1 (5 bases). CDR3 length: 14 residues. V was pared by 6 bases and J by 8 bases, with 14 bases between. In germline, CDR1 is SGHNT, CDR2 YENEEA.

This clone showed up just a few times. The rearrangement uses TRBV12-3 or TRBV12-4 and TRBJ1-1, with D uncertain. CDR3 length equals 13 residues. V was trimmed by 2 bases and J by 1 base, leaving 5 bases between them. This CDR3 reads CASSLNQNTEAFF. The CDR3 DNA reads as TGTGCCAGCAGTTTAAATCAGAACACTGAAGCTTTCTTT.

V is TRBV4-2 and J is TRBJ2-3; 9 nucleotides match TRBD1. J was trimmed by 3 bases and V by 5 bases; bases with no gene match: 3. CDR3 length: 14 residues. Germline loops: CDR1 LGHNA, CDR2 YNFKEQ. For the CDR3, the DNA is TGTGCCAGCAGCTCGGACAGGGGAACAGATACGCAGTATTTT. It encodes CASSSDRGTDTQYF.

The chain couples TRBV5-6 to TRBJ1-1; D is unclear. V dropped 4 bases and J dropped 7 bases, with 8 bases sitting between them. The germline V gene has CDR1 SGHDT and CDR2 YYEEEE. This CDR3 contains 11 residues. CDR3 coding DNA: TGTGCCAGCAGCCAACGCGGTGAAGCTTTCTTT. This gives the protein CASSQRGEAFF.

This rearrangement joins TRBV28 to TRBJ2-5, with 8 bases that match TRBD2. V shed 3 bases, J shed 5 bases, and the junction held 11 bases outside the gene matches. The CDR3 loop spans 16 amino acids. Germline V CDR1 and CDR2: MDHEN, SYDVKM. In DNA form, the CDR3 reads TGTGCCAGCAGTTTCCGACGTAGCGGGATGGGGGAGACCCAGTACTTC. It yields the protein CASSFRRSGMGETQYF.

The sample holds one count of this clone. This chain joins TRBV29-1 and TRBJ2-2; TRBD2 agrees at 14 bases. This CDR3 is built from 14 residues. V trimming: 4 bases; J trimming: 5 bases; junction bases outside the gene matches: 0. Germline-derived CDR1 and CDR2 are SQVTM and ANQGSEA. The CDR3 region is CSVGLAGGTGELFF. Here the CDR3 DNA reads TGCAGCGTTGGACTAGCGGGAGGGACCGGGGAGCTGTTTTTT.

The chain is built from TRBV5-1 and TRBJ2-1, with D maybe TRBD1 (6 bases). The CDR3 sequence is 14 residues long. V was trimmed by 3 bases and J by 2 bases, leaving 9 bases between them. Germline-derived CDR1 and CDR2 are SGHRS and YFSETQ. The CDR3 nucleotides read TGCGCCAGCAGCTCCGGACAGACCTACAATGAGCAGTTCTTC. It yields the protein CASSSGQTYNEQFF.

V usage is TRBV20-1 and J usage is TRBJ2-1, with D perhaps matching TRBD2 (6 bases). Germline V gene sequence: CDR1 DFQATT, CDR2 SNEGSKA (reference sequence). Trimming took 3 bases from V and 10 from J, leaving 19 bases between them. The CDR3 consists of 14 residues. The DNA for the CDR3 is TGCAGTGCTAGTGGAGGGAACACCTGGTGGGAGCAGTTCTTC. It encodes CSASGGNTWWEQFF.

This clone has more than one count but fewer than ten. This rearrangement joins TRBV6-1 to TRBJ2-1; TRBD1 might be the D (5 bases). Germline V gives CDR1 MNHNS, CDR2 SASEGT. Trimming left V 2 bases short and J 9 bases short, with 14 bases between. CDR3 length: 14 amino acids. CDR3 coding DNA: TGTGCCAGCAGTGAAAGGTCAGGGTTGCCTGAGCAGTTCTTC. Its protein is CASSERSGLPEQFF.

The rearrangement uses TRBV19 and TRBJ1-5, with D perhaps TRBD1 (5 bases). This CDR3 contains 14 residues. Deletions cut 2 bases from V and 3 bases from J, with 8 bases between. Germline CDR1 and CDR2: LNHDA and SQIVND (reference sequence). The CDR3 loop reads CASSIQGNNQPQHF. DNA of the CDR3: TGTGCCAGTAGTATACAGGGCAACAATCAGCCCCAGCATTTT.

The chain is built from TRBV2 and TRBJ2-7, with TRBD2 as a possible D gene (7 bases). This CDR3 region has 14 residues. V lost 7 bases to trimming and J lost 0 bases, with 13 bases between them. Germline V lookup: CDR1 SNHLY, CDR2 FYNNEI. The CDR3 reads CASKGGMSSYEQYF. The CDR3 DNA sequence: TGTGCCAGCAAGGGGGGGATGAGCTCCTACGAGCAGTACTTC.

A word on this clone: This sample includes further DNA sequences coding for the same CDR3. The chain employs TRBV9 and TRBJ2-5; 9 nucleotides align to TRBD1. From germline, CDR1 is SGDLS and CDR2 YYNGEE. The CDR3 extends over 15 amino acids. Trimming removed 0 bases from V and 5 bases from J; junction bases left unmatched: 5. CDR3 amino acids: CASSVGGQGWETQYF. CDR3 coding DNA: TGTGCCAGCAGCGTAGGTGGACAGGGGTGGGAGACCCAGTACTTC. The complete variable domain, with remaining parts taken from reference TRBV9 and TRBJ2-5, reads DSGVTQTPKHLITATGQRVTLRCSPRSGDLSVYWYQQSLDQGLQFLIQYYNGEERAKGNILERFSAQQFPDLHSELNLSSLELGDSALYFCASSVGGQGWETQYFGPGTRLLVL.

The chain has TRBV28 and TRBJ2-3; D ambiguous. There are 11 residues in the CDR3. The germline CDR1 and CDR2 sequences are MDHEN and SYDVKM. V lost 7 bases and J 5 bases, leaving 7 bases between the germline ends. This CDR3 is CASTSRDTQYF. Here the CDR3 DNA reads TGTGCCAGCACCTCGAGAGATACGCAGTATTTT.

The chain has TRBV27 and TRBJ2-3; a weak D match, TRBD2 (5 bases). The CDR3 has 13 amino acids. Trimming took 7 bases from V and 1 from J, leaving 9 bases between them. Germline-derived CDR1 and CDR2 are MNHEY and SMNVEV (reference sequence). For the CDR3, the DNA is TGTGCCAGCATGGAGGCAGGCACAGATACGCAGTATTTT. It codes for CASMEAGTDTQYF.

The chain employs TRBV5-6 and TRBJ2-1; TRBD2 matches 12 bases. V trimming: 4 bases; J trimming: 7 bases; junction bases outside the gene matches: 6. Germline V CDR1 and CDR2: SGHDT, YYEEEE. This CDR3 is built from 15 residues. The CDR3 DNA reads TGTGCCAGCAGCCCAGGACTAGCGGGGTGGAATGAGCAGTTCTTC. Encoded protein: CASSPGLAGWNEQFF.

The rearrangement uses TRBV28 and TRBJ1-5, with D possibly matching TRBD1 (5 bases). Trimming shortened V by 3 bases and J by 0 bases, and 15 bases separated the two germline ends. The CDR3 totals 17 residues. Per germline, CDR1 MDHEN and CDR2 SYDVKM. CDR3 coding DNA: TGTGCCAGCAGTTTGGTCAGGGAAATATATAGCAATCAGCCCCAGCATTTT. Protein product: CASSLVREIYSNQPQHF.